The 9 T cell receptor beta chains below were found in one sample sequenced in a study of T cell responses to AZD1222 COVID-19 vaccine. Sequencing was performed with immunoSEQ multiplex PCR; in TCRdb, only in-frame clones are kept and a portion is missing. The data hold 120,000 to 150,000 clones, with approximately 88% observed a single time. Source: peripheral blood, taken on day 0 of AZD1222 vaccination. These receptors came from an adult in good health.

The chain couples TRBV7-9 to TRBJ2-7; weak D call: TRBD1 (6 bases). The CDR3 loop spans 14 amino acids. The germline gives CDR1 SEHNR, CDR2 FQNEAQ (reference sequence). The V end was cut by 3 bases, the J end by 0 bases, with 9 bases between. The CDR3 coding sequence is TGTGCCAGCAGCTTCACAGGGTCCTCCTACGAGCAGTACTTC. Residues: CASSFTGSSYEQYF.

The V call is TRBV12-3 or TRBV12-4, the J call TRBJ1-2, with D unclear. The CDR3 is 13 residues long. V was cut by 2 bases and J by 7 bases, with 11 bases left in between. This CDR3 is CASSLMGEGGYTF. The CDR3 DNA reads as TGTGCCAGCAGTTTAATGGGTGAGGGTGGCTACACCTTC.

As DNA, the CDR3 is TGTGCCAGCAGGTACTATCGGGGGGGCCGGCGCAATGAGCAGTTCTTC. Protein: CASRYYRGGRRNEQFF. This chain uses TRBV2 with TRBJ2-1; 8 positions agree with TRBD2. Germline V gene lookup returns CDR1 SNHLY and CDR2 FYNNEI. This CDR3 comprises 16 residues. The J segment lost 6 bases and the V segment lost 6 bases, leaving 13 bases of the junction unmatched.

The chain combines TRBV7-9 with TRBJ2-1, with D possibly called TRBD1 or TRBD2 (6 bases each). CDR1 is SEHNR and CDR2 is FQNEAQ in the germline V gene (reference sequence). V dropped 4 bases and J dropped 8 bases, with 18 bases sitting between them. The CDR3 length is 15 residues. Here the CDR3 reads CASSSRGRSNDEQFF. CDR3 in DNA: TGTGCCAGCAGCTCCCGGGGGCGAAGTAATGATGAGCAGTTCTTC. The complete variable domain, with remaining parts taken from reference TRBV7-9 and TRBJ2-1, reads DTGVSQNPRHKITKRGQNVTFRCDPISEHNRLYWYRQTLGQGPEFLTYFQNEAQLEKSRLLSDRFSAERPKGSFSTLEIQRTEQGDSAMYLCASSSRGRSNDEQFFGPGTRLTVL.

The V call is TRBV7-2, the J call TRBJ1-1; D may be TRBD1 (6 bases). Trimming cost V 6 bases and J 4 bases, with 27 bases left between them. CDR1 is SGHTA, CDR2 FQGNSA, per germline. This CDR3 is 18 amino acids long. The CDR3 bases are TGTGCCAGCAGGCCAGACAGGACCTCCGCCCCGGGGAGCACTGAAGCTTTCTTT. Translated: CASRPDRTSAPGSTEAFF.

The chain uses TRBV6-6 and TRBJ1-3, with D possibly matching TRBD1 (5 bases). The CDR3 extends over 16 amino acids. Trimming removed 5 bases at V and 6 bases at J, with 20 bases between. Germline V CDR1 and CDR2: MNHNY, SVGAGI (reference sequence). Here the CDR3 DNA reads TGTGCCAGCAGTAACGACAGAAAATTCTTCGAAAACACCATATATTTT. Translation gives CASSNDRKFFENTIYF.

As DNA, the CDR3 is TGTGCCAGCATTCCCGCGACAGGGCCCTATGGCTACACCTTC. This gives the protein CASIPATGPYGYTF. The chain joins TRBV28 to TRBJ1-2, with 7 nucleotides matching TRBD1. The CDR3 has 14 amino acids. V lost 7 bases, J lost 4 bases, and 9 bases stayed unmatched. CDR1 and CDR2 (germline): MDHEN, SYDVKM.

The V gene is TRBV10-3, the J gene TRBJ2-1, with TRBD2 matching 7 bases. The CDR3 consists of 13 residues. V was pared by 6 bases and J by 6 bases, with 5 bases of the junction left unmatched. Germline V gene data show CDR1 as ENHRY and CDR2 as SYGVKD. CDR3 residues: CAISAWEGNEQFF. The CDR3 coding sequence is TGTGCCATCAGCGCCTGGGAGGGCAATGAGCAGTTCTTC.

The CDR3, as DNA: TGTGCCAGCACCTGGGGGGGTTACGAGCAGTACTTC. This encodes CASTWGGYEQYF. The rearrangement uses TRBV11-2 and TRBJ2-7; 7 bases align to TRBD2. CDR1 and CDR2 from the germline V gene are SGHAT and FQNNGV. The CDR3 totals 12 residues. V gave up 7 bases and J gave up 4 bases; unmatched junction bases: 4. Based on the CDR3 plus reference TRBV11-2 and TRBJ2-7, the full variable domain is EAGVAQSPRYKIIEKRQSVAFWCNPISGHATLYWYQQILGQGPKLLIQFQNNGVVDDSQLPKDRFSAERLKGVDSTLKIQPAKLEDSAVYLCASTWGGYEQYFGPGTRLTVT.